Listed below are T cell receptor beta chains from one sample, sequenced in a study of blood T cell repertoires in COVID-19. Libraries were prepared by immunoSEQ multiplex PCR; TCRdb keeps only in-frame clonotypes and omits some of them. The sample has some 140,000 clones, about 90% seen once; the top ten hold approximately 0.59%. The sample was peripheral blood. These receptors were taken from a man between 45 and 60 years old with acute or convalescent COVID-19. Both conserved end residues are part of each CDR3. The D gene is left open where the match is weak. The listing skips clone size in some rows; elsewhere it reads once, few, many or a size class.

CASSLDGHAEAFF	TGTGCCAGCAGTTTAGATGGACACGCCGAAGCTTTCTTT	-	-	TRBV28	TRBJ1-1
CASSRGTGNQPQHF	TGTGCCAGCAGTCGCGGGACAGGGAATCAGCCCCAGCATTTT	-	TRBD1	TRBV27	TRBJ1-5
CASSQNAGYEQYF	TGTGCCAGCAGCCAAAACGCGGGATACGAGCAGTACTTC	few	-	TRBV3-1/TRBV3-2	TRBJ2-7
CASSLGLAGGTDTQYF	TGTGCCAGCAGCTTGGGACTAGCGGGGGGGACAGATACGCAGTATTTT	-	TRBD2	TRBV7-2	TRBJ2-3
CASSRGPSTDTQYF	TGTGCCAGCAGTAGGGGGCCTAGCACAGATACGCAGTATTTT	once	TRBD1	TRBV25-1	TRBJ2-3
CASSTGALNEQFF	TGTGCCAGCAGCACGGGAGCCCTTAATGAGCAGTTCTTC	-	-	TRBV7-2	TRBJ2-1
CASRFLRDRGRGNTIYF	TGTGCCAGCAGATTCCTTCGAGACAGGGGGCGCGGAAACACCATATATTTT	-	TRBD1	TRBV28	TRBJ1-3
CASSNSGDSGNTGELFF	TGTGCCAGCAGCAATAGCGGGGATAGCGGGAACACCGGGGAGCTGTTTTTT	-	TRBD2	TRBV7-8	TRBJ2-2
CASTHLGGRVNTGELFF	TGCGCCAGCACCCACTTAGGGGGCAGGGTGAACACCGGGGAGCTGTTTTTT	-	TRBD1	TRBV23-1	TRBJ2-2
CASSPRGAETQYF	TGTGCCAGCAGCCCACGGGGGGCAGAGACCCAGTACTTC	-	-	TRBV7-2	TRBJ2-5
CASSVGPGAYNSPLHF	TGTGCCAGCAGCGTAGGCCCAGGGGCCTATAATTCACCCCTCCACTTT	few	-	TRBV9	TRBJ1-6
CASSLGYSYNEQFF	TGTGCCAGCAGCTTAGGCTATTCCTACAATGAGCAGTTCTTC	-	-	TRBV11-2	TRBJ2-1
CASSLTSPSSYNEQFF	TGTGCCAGCAGCTTAACCTCCCCCAGCTCCTACAATGAGCAGTTCTTC	-	-	TRBV11-2	TRBJ2-1
CAISNMTGAYEQYF	TGTGCCATCAGTAACATGACAGGGGCCTACGAGCAGTACTTC	-	TRBD1	TRBV10-3	TRBJ2-7
CATSFSRYEQYF	TGTGCCACCAGTTTTTCCCGCTACGAGCAGTACTTC	-	-	TRBV24-1	TRBJ2-7
CASSISQGYYQETQYF	TGTGCCAGTAGTATATCCCAGGGATACTACCAAGAGACCCAGTACTTC	-	-	TRBV19	TRBJ2-5
CSAIQGGNEQFF	TGCAGCGCCATCCAGGGGGGCAATGAGCAGTTCTTC	-	-	TRBV29-1	TRBJ2-1
CASSSGGSETQYF	TGTGCCAGCAGTTCGGGGGGGTCAGAGACCCAGTACTTC	-	TRBD2	TRBV7-9	TRBJ2-5
CASSFQTGGDTQYF	TGTGCCAGCAGCTTCCAAACAGGGGGAGATACGCAGTATTTT	-	TRBD1	TRBV5-4	TRBJ2-3
CASSVDTYEKLFF	TGTGCCAGCAGTGTAGACACGTATGAAAAACTGTTTTTT	-	-	TRBV2	TRBJ1-4
CASSLLGTGNLYEQYF	TGTGCCAGCAGTCTCCTGGGGACAGGGAACCTCTACGAGCAGTACTTC	-	TRBD1	TRBV2	TRBJ2-7
CASSENRRDGYTF	TGTGCCAGCAGTGAAAACAGGAGGGATGGCTACACCTTC	-	-	TRBV2	TRBJ1-2
CASSQDLSGANVLTF	TGTGCCAGCAGCCAAGACCTTTCTGGGGCCAACGTCCTGACTTTC	-	-	TRBV3-1/TRBV3-2	TRBJ2-6
CASSSAGATNEKLFF	TGTGCCAGCAGCTCCGCGGGGGCAACTAATGAAAAACTGTTTTTT	once	-	TRBV9	TRBJ1-4
CASSLGMGLAFHNEQFF	TGTGCCAGCAGCTTAGGGATGGGACTAGCTTTCCACAATGAGCAGTTCTTC	-	TRBD2	TRBV7-2	TRBJ2-1
CSVKKGAFEQYF	TGCAGCGTTAAAAAGGGGGCGTTCGAGCAGTACTTC	-	TRBD1	TRBV29-1	TRBJ2-7